A selection of T cell receptor beta chains follows, all from one sample in a study of Graves' ophthalmopathy and Graves' hyperthyroidism. TCRdb reprocessed the multiplex PCR reads with MiXCR, giving one entry per CDR3 protein. The data show a few hundred thousand distinct CDR3 sequences, approximately 18% seen once. Sequencing was carried out using peripheral blood. The receptors derive from an adult woman with stable Graves' hyperthyroidism. CDR3s include the opening cysteine and the closing phenylalanine or tryptophan. The D gene is left open where the match is weak. Not all rows give a size; the values are once, few, many and, for expanded clones, a class.

D gene | clone size | J gene | V gene | CDR3 protein | CDR3 DNA
TRBD2 | few | TRBJ2-7 | TRBV5-1 | CASSLGASGTFYEQYF | TGCGCCAGCAGCTTGGGGGCTAGCGGGACATTCTACGAGCAGTACTTC
. | many | TRBJ2-5 | TRBV20-1 | CSARTGEQETQYF | TGCAGTGCCAGAACGGGGGAGCAAGAGACCCAGTACTTC
TRBD2 | many | TRBJ2-2 | TRBV20-1 | CSARDETSGRTTGELFF | TGCAGTGCTAGAGATGAGACTAGCGGGAGGACAACCGGGGAGCTGTTTTTT
. | . | TRBJ1-5 | TRBV6-4 | CASSTRNQPQHF | TGTGCCAGCAGTACCCGAAATCAGCCCCAGCATTTT
TRBD2 | . | TRBJ2-7 | TRBV27 | CASSYGAGGLEQYF | TGTGCCAGCAGTTATGGAGCGGGAGGGCTCGAGCAGTACTTC
. | many | TRBJ2-7 | TRBV27 | CASSPLGRPYEQYF | TGTGCCAGCAGTCCTCTGGGACGTCCTTACGAGCAGTACTTC
. | . | TRBJ1-1 | TRBV29-1 | CSVATVMNTEAFF | TGCAGCGTTGCGACAGTGATGAACACTGAAGCTTTCTTT
TRBD1 | many | TRBJ2-5 | TRBV20-1 | CSARQMTGRSETQYF | TGCAGTGCTAGGCAGATGACAGGGAGATCGGAGACCCAGTACTTC
. | many | TRBJ2-7 | TRBV30 | CAVGHPAEQYF | TGTGCCGTTGGACACCCTGCCGAGCAGTACTTC
. | many | TRBJ2-7 | TRBV6-5 | CASSLGQNYYEQYF | TGTGCCAGCAGTTTAGGTCAGAACTACTACGAGCAGTACTTC
. | many | TRBJ2-7 | TRBV30 | CAWNKNVEQYF | TGTGCCTGGAATAAGAATGTCGAGCAGTACTTC
. | many | TRBJ1-5 | TRBV20-1 | CSALLTGRPNQPQHF | TGCAGTGCCCTGTTAACGGGACGGCCCAATCAGCCCCAGCATTTT
. | . | TRBJ2-5 | TRBV29-1 | CSVEHSGETQYF | TGCAGCGTTGAACATAGTGGGGAGACCCAGTACTTC
TRBD1 | many | TRBJ2-7 | TRBV5-1 | CASSPGQGAEQYF | TGCGCCAGCAGCCCAGGACAGGGAGCCGAGCAGTACTTC
. | . | TRBJ1-2 | TRBV10-3 | CAIREDAVGDYGYTF | TGTGCCATCAGGGAGGACGCGGTGGGGGACTATGGCTACACCTTC
. | many | TRBJ1-2 | TRBV6-5 | CASSYGSTGTRFGYTF | TGTGCCAGCAGTTACGGATCAACAGGGACCCGGTTTGGCTACACCTTC
TRBD1 | . | TRBJ2-7 | TRBV12-3/TRBV12-4 | CASSRTGENDEQYF | TGTGCCAGCAGCCGAACAGGGGAAAATGACGAGCAGTACTTC
. | . | TRBJ1-5 | TRBV24-1 | CATQSLSNQPQHF | TGTGCCACTCAAAGCTTAAGCAATCAGCCCCAGCATTTT
. | many | TRBJ2-2 | TRBV30 | CAWSLTLIGGELFF | TGTGCCTGGAGTCTGACACTCATCGGTGGGGAGCTGTTTTTT
. | many | TRBJ2-6 | TRBV12-3/TRBV12-4 | CASNQGSSGANVLTF | TGTGCCAGCAATCAAGGGAGCTCTGGGGCCAACGTCCTGACTTTC
TRBD2 | . | TRBJ2-5 | TRBV6-1 | CASSPRGLAETQYF | TGTGCCAGCAGTCCCCGGGGACTAGCGGAGACCCAGTACTTC
TRBD1 | . | TRBJ1-2 | TRBV28 | CASSLAGGSGYTF | TGTGCCAGCAGCCTCGCAGGGGGGTCTGGCTACACCTTC
. | few | TRBJ1-5 | TRBV5-1 | CASSLGVGVGQPQHF | TGCGCCAGCAGCTTGGGGGTAGGGGTGGGTCAGCCCCAGCATTTT
TRBD1 | many | TRBJ2-7 | TRBV12-5 | CASGLVQGARDEQYF | TGTGCTAGTGGTTTGGTACAGGGGGCAAGAGACGAGCAGTACTTC
TRBD1 | many | TRBJ1-5 | TRBV28 | CASRRGTGHSNQPQHF | TGTGCCAGCAGGCGCGGGACAGGCCATAGCAATCAGCCCCAGCATTTT
. | few | TRBJ1-1 | TRBV20-1 | CSGTRSGLNTEAFF | TGCAGCGGAACCAGGTCGGGGCTTAACACTGAAGCTTTCTTT
TRBD1 | many | TRBJ1-1 | TRBV15 | CATSRVTGALNTEAFF | TGTGCCACCAGCAGAGTGACAGGGGCTTTGAACACTGAAGCTTTCTTT
. | many | TRBJ1-1 | TRBV6-6 | CASSTEMNTEAFF | TGTGCCAGCAGTACCGAGATGAACACTGAAGCTTTCTTT
TRBD1 | . | TRBJ2-2 | TRBV19 | CASGWDSANTGELFF | TGTGCCAGTGGTTGGGACAGCGCGAACACCGGGGAGCTGTTTTTT
. | many | TRBJ1-1 | TRBV11-2 | CASNQLTGNTEAFF | TGTGCCAGCAACCAATTGACAGGGAACACTGAAGCTTTCTTT
. | . | TRBJ2-2 | TRBV6-5 | CASSWTEWTGELFF | TGTGCCAGCAGTTGGACGGAGTGGACCGGGGAGCTGTTTTTT
. | . | TRBJ1-2 | TRBV6-2/TRBV6-3 | CASSLGGLDGYTF | TGTGCCAGCAGTTTAGGAGGTCTCGATGGCTACACCTTC
TRBD1 | many | TRBJ1-2 | TRBV18 | CASSPFPTGPYGYTF | TGTGCCAGCTCACCTTTTCCGACAGGGCCCTATGGCTACACCTTC
TRBD1 | many | TRBJ2-7 | TRBV2 | CASRLDRVSIEQYF | TGTGCCAGCAGACTAGACAGGGTGTCGATCGAGCAGTACTTC
TRBD1 | . | TRBJ1-5 | TRBV7-8 | CASSFVGQDQPQHF | TGTGCCAGCAGCTTTGTGGGACAGGATCAGCCCCAGCATTTT
. | . | TRBJ2-4 | TRBV4-1 | CASSREQAKNIQYF | TGCGCCAGCAGCAGGGAGCAGGCCAAAAACATTCAGTACTTC
. | once | TRBJ1-2 | TRBV12-3/TRBV12-4 | CASYAGDAGGYTF | TGTGCCAGCTATGCAGGGGACGCTGGTGGCTACACCTTC
TRBD2 | many | TRBJ2-2 | TRBV5-1 | CASSRLAGGGSGELFF | TGCGCCAGCAGCCGACTAGCGGGAGGTGGTTCCGGGGAGCTGTTTTTT
. | many | TRBJ1-3 | TRBV11-2 | CASSLVRGNGNTIYF | TGTGCCAGCAGCCTCGTGCGGGGGAACGGAAACACCATATATTTT
TRBD1 | . | TRBJ1-5 | TRBV28 | CASTPAGQGDIQPQHF | TGTGCCAGCACCCCCGCGGGACAGGGGGATATACAGCCCCAGCATTTT
. | few | TRBJ2-4 | TRBV2 | CASSDSVRAGKNIQYF | TGTGCCAGCAGTGATTCGGTGAGGGCGGGCAAAAACATTCAGTACTTC
. | many | TRBJ2-7 | TRBV11-2 | CASSLFAVEVGEQYF | TGTGCCAGCAGCTTATTCGCCGTGGAAGTGGGAGAGCAGTACTTC
TRBD1 | many | TRBJ1-5 | TRBV6-5 | CASTETGAQPQHF | TGTGCCAGCACCGAAACAGGGGCTCAGCCCCAGCATTTT
. | . | TRBJ2-5 | TRBV18 | CASSPPNRLQETQYF | TGTGCCAGCTCACCACCAAACAGGCTACAAGAGACCCAGTACTTC
. | many | TRBJ1-5 | TRBV12-3/TRBV12-4 | CASSLGRINQPQHF | TGTGCCAGCAGTTTGGGGCGCATCAATCAGCCCCAGCATTTT
. | many | TRBJ1-5 | TRBV12-3/TRBV12-4 | CASSYDKDQPQHF | TGTGCCAGCAGTTACGACAAAGATCAGCCCCAGCATTTT